This TCR beta chain was identified during a study of shared clonotypes between healthy human individuals. Regarding the study as a whole: Naive CD4 clonotypes were shared across a handful of donors at about 5%. A limitation of the genetic and exposure-history diversity represented arose from few donors.

In the case of this clone: As yet, its antigen is unknown.

Sequencing was performed with immunoSEQ multiplex PCR; in TCRdb, only in-frame clones are kept and a portion is missing. The table lists 2 million to 2.5 million clones, 85% to 95% of them singletons. The study drew all its donors from Caucasian adults living in Nashville, Tennessee. The CD4+ fraction was divided into a CD45RA+ naive subset and a CD45RA-negative memory subset. Sequenced sample: naive CD4+ T cells sorted from blood. Subset: CD45RA+ positively selected. The source of this sequence is a man between 18 and 29 years old in good health.

The CDR3 region is CASRPGTDSREQYF. As DNA, the CDR3 is TGTGCCAGCAGACCCGGGACAGACTCCCGCGAGCAGTACTTC. The J gene is TRBJ2-7, the V gene TRBV6-5; 7 nucleotides align to TRBD1. The length of the CDR3 is 14 residues. CDR1 and CDR2 (germline): MNHEY, SVGAGI. The V segment lost 6 bases and the J segment 6 bases; nucleotides outside the gene matches: 11.